The rows below give T cell receptor beta chains drawn from one sample of a study of CD8 T cells in ankylosing spondylitis. TCRdb reprocessed the 5' RACE reads via MiXCR and lists one record per CDR3 protein. The data show fewer than 550,000 distinct CDR3 sequences, with approximately 5.3% seen just once and roughly 3.5% held by the top ten. Specimen: blood, either unsorted or a sorted T cell fraction (not recorded which). These receptors were obtained from a male donor with ankylosing spondylitis. CDR3s include the opening cysteine and the closing phenylalanine or tryptophan. A D gene is named only where the DNA matches it firmly. Expanded clones get a size class; other rows say once, few or many, or leave the size out.

>many|TRBJ2-3|TRBV20-1|-
TGCAGTGCTCAATACAGCCTCACAGATACGCAGTATTTT
CSAQYSLTDTQYF
>many|TRBJ1-1|TRBV12-3/TRBV12-4|-
TGTGCCAGCAGTTTTCAGGGGCTGGACACTGAAGCTTTCTTT
CASSFQGLDTEAFF
>few|TRBJ1-1|TRBV10-3|-
TGTGCCATCAGGCGAGGGGTAGAGCTGAACACTGAAGCTTTCTTT
CAIRRGVELNTEAFF
>many|TRBJ2-7|TRBV20-1|TRBD1
TGCAGTGCTAGGAGATATCAGGGGGCGATTACCTACGAGCAGTACTTC
CSARRYQGAITYEQYF
>many|TRBJ1-2|TRBV4-2|-
TGTGCCAGCAGCCAGGGCAGAAACTATGGCTACACCTTC
CASSQGRNYGYTF
>many|TRBJ2-7|TRBV12-3/TRBV12-4|TRBD1
TGTGCCAGCAGTCATGGGACAGTGGGCGAGCAGTACTTC
CASSHGTVGEQYF
>many|TRBJ2-5|TRBV7-2|TRBD2
TGTGCCAGCAGTCCGACTAGCGGGACAGGAGAGACCCAGTACTTC
CASSPTSGTGETQYF
>-|TRBJ1-2|TRBV7-2|TRBD1
TGTGCCAGCTCCATCGTGGGACAGGGGGCTTATGGCTACACCTTC
CASSIVGQGAYGYTF
>many|TRBJ2-7|TRBV5-1|TRBD1
TGCGCCAGCAGCTTGACGGACAGGGTGTATGCCTACGAGCAGTACTTC
CASSLTDRVYAYEQYF
>many|TRBJ2-7|TRBV5-1|-
TGCGCCAGCAGCAGTAGGACGGCATCCTACGAGCAGTACTTC
CASSSRTASYEQYF
>many|TRBJ1-1|TRBV27|TRBD1
TGTGCCACCAAGACAGGGACTGAAGCTTTCTTT
CATKTGTEAFF
>many|TRBJ2-5|TRBV10-3|-
TGTGCCATCAGTGATTTAGGGGCTGATTGGTACTTC
CAISDLGADWYF
>many|TRBJ2-7|TRBV29-1|TRBD1
TGCAGCGTTGGCGTGGGACAGGGCTACGAGCAGTACTTC
CSVGVGQGYEQYF
>many|TRBJ2-1|TRBV7-2|-
TGTGCCAGCAGCTTAGCGCGCGGTGAGCAGTTCTTC
CASSLARGEQFF
>many|TRBJ1-2|TRBV6-5|-
TGTGCCAGCCGGGGCAGGGGCTATGGCTACACCTTC
CASRGRGYGYTF
>many|TRBJ2-1|TRBV21-1|-
TGTGCCAGCAGCAAAGCGCTCGGGAATGAGCAGTTCTTC
CASSKALGNEQFF
>many|TRBJ2-2|TRBV4-2|TRBD2
TGTGCCAGCAGCCAAGCGTCGGGGAGGGCTCTAACCGGGGAGCTGTTTTTT
CASSQASGRALTGELFF
>many|TRBJ1-2|TRBV6-1|-
TGTGCCAGCAGGAATTTACGCGGGTCCCCGTTTCAGTATGGCTACACCTTC
CASRNLRGSPFQYGYTF
>-|TRBJ2-1|TRBV5-1|TRBD2
TGCGCCAGCAGCTTGGGGCGCGGGAGGGTCGATGAGCAGTTCTTC
CASSLGRGRVDEQFF
>many|TRBJ2-5|TRBV20-1|TRBD2
TGCAGTGCTCCGCCCCTCTCCGGGACTAGCGGCCAAGAGACCCAGTACTTC
CSAPPLSGTSGQETQYF
>many|TRBJ1-1|TRBV12-5|-
TGTGCTAGTGCCACCGAAACAAACACTGAAGCTTTCTTT
CASATETNTEAFF
>many|TRBJ2-6|TRBV7-2|-
TGTGCCAGCAGCTTAGGCGGGGCCAACGTCCTGACTTTC
CASSLGGANVLTF
>many|TRBJ2-1|TRBV3-1|-
TGTGCCAGCAGCCACCTGCAGGATGAGCAGTTCTTC
CASSHLQDEQFF
>-|TRBJ2-5|TRBV28|-
TGTGCCACCTCTCGCTGGGTGGAGACCCAGTACTTC
CATSRWVETQYF
>many|TRBJ2-1|TRBV20-1|-
TGCAGTGCTAGAGAGGGGCCCGACTTGTACAATGAGCAGTTCTTC
CSAREGPDLYNEQFF
>few|TRBJ2-5|TRBV20-1|TRBD2
TGCAGTGCTGCCCTAAGCGGGGGGGAAGAGACCCAGTACTTC
CSAALSGGEETQYF
>many|TRBJ1-2|TRBV7-2|-
TGTGCCAGCAGCGCTTTGCTCCATCTCTATGGCTACACCTTC
CASSALLHLYGYTF
>once|TRBJ1-2|TRBV5-3|TRBD1
TGTGCCAGCAGCCAGAACCCAAGACAGGGGCTGGATGGCTACACCTTC
CASSQNPRQGLDGYTF
>many|TRBJ2-7|TRBV5-1|-
TGCGCCAGCAGCTTGGACCCAACCGGGACTGACGAGTACTTC
CASSLDPTGTDEYF
>many|TRBJ2-3|TRBV12-3/TRBV12-4|TRBD1
TGTGCCAGCAGTTTAACCCCGGGACAGGGGGAGGCAGATACGCAGTATTTT
CASSLTPGQGEADTQYF
>many|TRBJ2-3|TRBV28|-
TGTGCCAGCAGCGTCCCCGCCCCAGATACGCAGTATTTT
CASSVPAPDTQYF
>many|TRBJ2-3|TRBV25-1|-
TGTGCTTCCCATCTTTGGGGAGCGGATACGCAGTATTTT
CASHLWGADTQYF
>many|TRBJ2-7|TRBV11-1|TRBD1
TGTGCCAGCAGCCCCAGAAGGACAGGGACCTACGAGCAGTACTTC
CASSPRRTGTYEQYF
>-|TRBJ1-6|TRBV6-1|-
TGTGCCGCCGGCTTAGTAAGGGGGGATTCACCCCTCCACTTT
CAAGLVRGDSPLHF
>many|TRBJ1-2|TRBV7-9|TRBD1
TGTGCCAGCAGCACGACAGGGGGCGATGGCTACACCTTC
CASSTTGGDGYTF
>many|TRBJ1-2|TRBV20-1|-
TGCAGTGCGATACAGGGCCGGGACTATGGCTACACCTTC
CSAIQGRDYGYTF
>many|TRBJ1-1|TRBV5-1|-
TGCGCCAGCAGCTCTCAGGGCTCCGGATTTTTGACTGAAGCTTTCTTT
CASSSQGSGFLTEAFF
>many|TRBJ2-4|TRBV4-3|-
TGCGCCAGCAGCCAAGATTCAGGGGAAAAAAACATTCAGTACTTC
CASSQDSGEKNIQYF
>many|TRBJ2-5|TRBV4-3|TRBD1
TGCGCCAGCAGCCAAGATATTGGGACAGGGGGAGAGACCCAGTACTTC
CASSQDIGTGGETQYF
>many|TRBJ2-2|TRBV5-1|-
TGCGCCAGCAGCTTGGCCTCTTTAGCGGTCCTGGGGACCGGGGAGCTGTTTTTT
CASSLASLAVLGTGELFF
>few|TRBJ2-7|TRBV5-1|TRBD2
TGCGCCAGCAGCTTCGGCGGGAGGGCCTTCGACGAGCAGTACTTC
CASSFGGRAFDEQYF
>many|TRBJ2-3|TRBV29-1|TRBD2
TGCAGCGGATGGGGGATAGCGGGAAGGGACACAGATACGCAGTATTTT
CSGWGIAGRDTDTQYF
>many|TRBJ2-5|TRBV29-1|-
TGCAGCGTTGAACGCTCCCCGGACGGGGGGACCCAGTACTTC
CSVERSPDGGTQYF
>many|TRBJ2-3|TRBV6-2/TRBV6-3|-
TGTGCCAGCAGTTACCTAGGCGACAGAAGAACAGATACGCAGTATTTT
CASSYLGDRRTDTQYF
>many|TRBJ2-7|TRBV2|-
TGTGCCAGCAGGGTAGAGAACGAGCAGTACTTC
CASRVENEQYF
>-|TRBJ2-1|TRBV20-1|-
TGCAGTCTCACTAGGTGGGGAAATGAGCAGTTCTTC
CSLTRWGNEQFF
>many|TRBJ1-5|TRBV7-9|TRBD1
TGTGCCAGCAGCTTTGGGGGACAGGCATTAAATCAGCCCCAGCATTTT
CASSFGGQALNQPQHF
>-|TRBJ2-7|TRBV10-3|-
TGTGCCATCAGTGCCCAGGGACTTCAAGGGAGCTACGAGCAGTACTTC
CAISAQGLQGSYEQYF
>few|TRBJ1-4|TRBV20-1|-
TGCAGTGCTAGGGGGTACGGACGGGGGAATGAAAAACTGTTTTTT
CSARGYGRGNEKLFF
>-|TRBJ2-7|TRBV12-3/TRBV12-4|-
TGTGCCAGCAGTTCCGCCGGGATACTCAATTACTACGAGCAGTACTTC
CASSSAGILNYYEQYF
>once|TRBJ2-4|TRBV6-1|-
TGTGCCAGCAGCCGGTGGTCATGGAACATTCAGTACTTC
CASSRWSWNIQYF
>many|TRBJ1-1|TRBV12-3/TRBV12-4|-
TGTGCCAGCAGTTTAGCGGGGGTCCTACCCCCTGAAGCTTTCTTT
CASSLAGVLPPEAFF
>few|TRBJ1-5|TRBV18|-
TGTGCCAGCTCAACAATCGGAGGAGATCAGCCCCAGCATTTT
CASSTIGGDQPQHF
>few|TRBJ1-6|TRBV7-8|-
TGTGCCAGCAGACGGGGGGATTCACCCCTCCACTTT
CASRRGDSPLHF